The 5 T cell receptor beta chains given below trace back to one sample, sequenced in a study of PD-1 blockade in classical Hodgkin lymphoma. The time point here: newly diagnosed, previously untreated cHL patient sample. The study purified CD4+ T cells from thawed PBMCs using magnetic negative selection. TCRdb's table, derived via immunoSEQ multiplex PCR, lists solely in-frame clones and lacks some. The profile shows 15,000 to 19,000 clones, around 84% of them singletons. Sequenced input: CD4+ T cells from blood. The source is a human donor with classical Hodgkin lymphoma.

This clone was detected once. This rearrangement joins TRBV18 to TRBJ2-2; D gene unclear. The CDR3 consists of 13 residues. Germline V lookup: CDR1 KGHSH, CDR2 LQKENI. V lost 10 bases and J 0 bases, leaving 9 bases between the germline ends. The CDR3 DNA reads as TGTGCCACGACCCCCACGAACACCGGGGAGCTGTTTTTT. This codes for CATTPTNTGELFF.

This clone was observed a handful of times. The chain is built from TRBV20-1 and TRBJ1-1, with D possibly matching TRBD1 (6 bases). CDR3 length: 11 amino acids. Trimming pared 5 bases from V and 8 bases from J, leaving 12 bases between. CDR1 DFQATT and CDR2 SNEGSKA come from the germline V gene (reference sequence). The CDR3 bases are TGCAGTGCTCCCGGGGGCGTAGAAGCTTTCTTT. Residues: CSAPGGVEAFF.

The rearrangement links TRBV6-1 to TRBJ2-7; the match to TRBD1 covers 8 bases. Germline CDR1 and CDR2: MNHNS and SASEGT. After removal of 2 bases from V and 2 bases from J, the junction contained 2 bases not matched to a gene. The CDR3 covers 14 residues. CDR3 nucleotides: TGTGCCAGCAGTGAAACAGGGGGACCCTACGAGCAGTACTTC. It is translated as CASSETGGPYEQYF.

The V and J genes are TRBV11-2 and TRBJ2-1, with D perhaps assigned TRBD1 or TRBD2 (5 bases each). This CDR3 comprises 12 residues. Trimming removed 1 base at V and 12 bases at J, with 10 bases between. CDR1 is SGHAT and CDR2 is FQNNGV in the germline V gene. The CDR3 DNA reads as TGTGCCAGCAGCTTAGGAGCAGGGAGGCAGTTCTTC. It codes for CASSLGAGRQFF.

This clone has more than one count but fewer than ten. The V and J genes are TRBV19 and TRBJ2-7, with 8 bases fitting TRBD1. The junction had 8 bases not matched to a gene; V was cut back by 6 bases and J by 1 base. CDR1 and CDR2 (germline): LNHDA, SQIVND (reference sequence). The CDR3 consists of 15 residues. CDR3 DNA sequence: TGTGCCAGTAGATCGGACAACAGGGGGTCCTACGAGCAGTACTTC. Protein: CASRSDNRGSYEQYF.